The text below deals with one T cell receptor (beta chain). Its antigen is still unknown. Germline V CDR1 and CDR2: MRHNA, SNTAGT. V dropped 6 bases and J dropped 0 bases, with 14 bases sitting between them. This CDR3 has 15 residues. The run of the v3.0 immunoSEQ assay was at survey level. The data were produced by immunoSEQ multiplex PCR, yet TCRdb's version contains in-frame clones alone and is incomplete. The profile shows tens of thousands of clones, approximately 97% of them singletons. This sample was included in a study of long-term antiretroviral therapy in people with HIV. General study findings and limits: Once patients were on ART, diversity went higher but still fell short of transplant donor controls. Researchers lacked any data on ART adherence, viral resistance or therapy changes.

The chain is built from TRBV6-4 and TRBJ1-1; maybe TRBD1 (6 bases). Sequenced material: unsorted PBMCs, taken 6.9 years after starting antiretroviral therapy. The receptor was isolated from a man aged 25 to 40 with HIV. The CDR3 DNA reads TGTGCCAGCAGGAATAGACAGGTATTGAACACTGAAGCTTTCTTT. Its protein product is CASRNRQVLNTEAFF.